The rows below give T cell receptor beta chains drawn from one sample of a study of OX40 agonist ivuxolimab in advanced cancers. Assay: immunoSEQ multiplex PCR; the TCRdb copy retains only in-frame clones and omits some. Among over 60,000 clones listed, less than 90% were seen once. The sample here was CD4+ or CD8+ T cells sorted from blood, taken in a trial of the OX40 agonist ivuxolimab. The receptor set was obtained from an adult with an advanced solid tumor such as melanoma, head and neck, liver or kidney cancer. CDR3s include the opening cysteine and the closing phenylalanine or tryptophan. A D gene is named only where the DNA matches it firmly. Clone size is stated in some rows and not others, as once, few, many or a class when expanded.

V gene	clone size	J gene	CDR3 length	D gene	CDR3 DNA	CDR3 protein
TRBV7-8	.	TRBJ1-2	15	TRBD1	TGTGCCAGCAGCAGTCCTCTGACAGGGGTGGGTGGCTACACCTTC	CASSSPLTGVGGYTF
TRBV19	few	TRBJ2-6	15	.	TGTGCCAGTAGTATCTCCGGGGCTGGGGCCAACGTCCTGACTTTC	CASSISGAGANVLTF
TRBV12-5	.	TRBJ1-1	17	.	TGTGCTAGTGGTTTGCTATTACAGGGAACGAGAGACACTGAAGCTTTCTTT	CASGLLLQGTRDTEAFF
TRBV9	.	TRBJ2-3	14	.	TGTGCCAGCAGCGTAATGGAACACACAGATACGCAGTATTTT	CASSVMEHTDTQYF
TRBV15	.	TRBJ1-3	16	.	TGTGCCACCAGCAGAGATAATCAGGGCTCTGGAAACACCATATATTTT	CATSRDNQGSGNTIYF
TRBV19	.	TRBJ2-5	13	.	TGTGCCAGTAGTAGGGACGGTCTGAGAGAGCAGTACTTC	CASSRDGLREQYF
TRBV13	.	TRBJ1-2	15	.	TGTGCCAGCAGCTTAGGTCGCAGAATAGACTATGGCTACACCTTC	CASSLGRRIDYGYTF
TRBV27	.	TRBJ1-1	14	.	TGTGCCAGCAGTCCGGGACATTTGAACACTGAAGCTTTCTTT	CASSPGHLNTEAFF
TRBV10-3	.	TRBJ1-5	12	.	TGTGCCATCGGAGGGAGCAATCAGCCCCAGCATTTT	CAIGGSNQPQHF
TRBV7-9	.	TRBJ1-2	14	.	TGTGCCAGCAGCTTCCCGGACGGGGCCTATGGCTACACCTTC	CASSFPDGAYGYTF
TRBV15	.	TRBJ2-7	15	.	TGTGCCACCAGCATCTTCCCGGACGGTTCCTACGAGCAGTACTTC	CATSIFPDGSYEQYF
TRBV18	.	TRBJ1-2	13	.	TGTGCCAGCTCCTCCGGACAGATCTATGGCTACACCTTC	CASSSGQIYGYTF
TRBV7-2	.	TRBJ2-3	15	TRBD2	TGTGCCAGCAGCTCCTTTAGCGGGGGGACAGATACGCAGTATTTT	CASSSFSGGTDTQYF
TRBV9	.	TRBJ2-7	17	TRBD2	TGTGCCAGCAGCGTCTCTGGTAGCGGGGGGTTTAGCTACGAGCAGTACTTC	CASSVSGSGGFSYEQYF
TRBV11-2	.	TRBJ2-5	13	.	TGTGCCAGCACCTTAACGGGGGCAGAGACCCAGTACTTC	CASTLTGAETQYF
TRBV5-4	.	TRBJ2-7	13	.	TGTGCCAGCAGCTTATGGGACCGGCACGAGCAGTACTTC	CASSLWDRHEQYF